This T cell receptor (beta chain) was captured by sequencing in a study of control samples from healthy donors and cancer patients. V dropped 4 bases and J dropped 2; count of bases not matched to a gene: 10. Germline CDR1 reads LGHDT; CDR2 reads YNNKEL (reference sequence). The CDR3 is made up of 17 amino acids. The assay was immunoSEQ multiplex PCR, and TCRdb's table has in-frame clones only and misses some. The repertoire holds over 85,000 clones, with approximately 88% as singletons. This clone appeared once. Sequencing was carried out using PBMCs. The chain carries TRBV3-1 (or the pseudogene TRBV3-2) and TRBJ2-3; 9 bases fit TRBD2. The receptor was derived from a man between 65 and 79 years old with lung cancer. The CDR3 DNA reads TGTGCCAGCAGCCCGACGGTAGCGGGGGAAAACACAGATACGCAGTATTTT. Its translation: CASSPTVAGENTDTQYF.